A single sample gave rise to the 27 T cell receptor beta chains below, sequenced in a study of cytomegalovirus exposure and HLA in healthy donors (dated by TCRdb to 2016 to 2017). Library preparation employed the immunoSEQ multiplex PCR assay. For the multiplex PCR, a mixture combining 60 forward primers for TCR Vbeta segments and 13 reverse primers for TCR Jbeta segments was used. TCRdb's version of the immuneACCESS table is confined to in-frame rearrangements and falls short of the full clone set. An unresolved V gene accounts for under half of the shortfall where checked; the remainder is of unknown origin. For this sample there are some 150,000 clones; 64% appear just once. Clones ranked in the top ten supply around 2.9% of the sample. The sample comprised PBMCs. The receptors originated from a woman under 40 in good health and CMV-seropositive.

The chain carries TRBV19 and TRBJ1-4; D possibly corresponds to TRBD1 (6 bases). CDR1 LNHDA and CDR2 SQIVND come from the germline V gene (reference sequence). This CDR3 has 16 amino acids. The germline V and J ends were trimmed by 4 bases and 5 bases, with 17 bases remaining between them. CDR3 in DNA: TGTGCCAGTAGTACTGAATCCGGACAGTTGAATGAAAAACTGTTTTTT. Protein product: CASSTESGQLNEKLFF.

The chain combines TRBV4-2 with TRBJ2-1; 10 nucleotides line up with TRBD2. This CDR3 is 16 amino acids long. Germline loops: CDR1 LGHNA, CDR2 YNFKEQ. V trimming: 0 bases; J trimming: 6 bases; junction bases outside the gene matches: 5. In nucleotides, the CDR3 is TGTGCCAGCAGCCAAGATGTATCTAGCGGGAGCAATGAGCAGTTCTTC. Encoded protein: CASSQDVSSGSNEQFF.

Here the CDR3 reads CASSLAGGEGVGNQPQHF. CDR3 sequence (DNA): TGTGCCAGCAGCTTGGCAGGGGGCGAAGGTGTCGGCAATCAGCCCCAGCATTTT. This sequence joins TRBV5-6 and TRBJ1-5; 8 bases are a match to TRBD1. The CDR3 consists of 18 residues. J gave up 2 bases and V 0 bases, and 10 bases lay outside the gene matches. Germline CDR1 reads SGHDT; CDR2 reads YYEEEE. Full variable domain (rest looked up from reference TRBV5-6 and TRBJ1-5): DAGVTQSPTHLIKTRGQQVTLRCSPKSGHDTVSWYQQALGQGPQFIFQYYEEEERQRGNFPDRFSGHQFPNYSSELNVNALLLGDSALYLCASSLAGGEGVGNQPQHFGDGTRLSIL.

This clone occurred a few times. The chain recombines TRBV27 with TRBJ2-1; 7 nucleotides align to TRBD2. The CDR3 loop spans 16 amino acids. V lost 0 bases to trimming and J lost 3 bases; unmatched junction nucleotides: 5. Germline lookup yields CDR1 MNHEY and CDR2 SMNVEV (reference sequence). The CDR3: CASSLSSGGGYNEQFF. The DNA for the CDR3 is TGTGCCAGCAGTTTATCGAGTGGCGGGGGCTACAATGAGCAGTTCTTC.

V and J are TRBV5-6 and TRBJ2-1; D remains ambiguous. The V gene lost 4 bases and the J gene lost 8 bases, with 16 bases spanning the gap. Germline lookup yields CDR1 SGHDT and CDR2 YYEEEE. The CDR3 length is 14 residues. DNA for the CDR3: TGTGCCAGCAGCCCGCCGACTTCCTTAGATGAGCAGTTCTTC. Protein sequence: CASSPPTSLDEQFF.

The chain carries TRBV11-2 and TRBJ1-1; D not certain. V gave up 5 bases and J gave up 11 bases, with 12 bases separating them. The germline V gene encodes CDR1 SGHAT and CDR2 FQNNGV. There are 11 residues in the CDR3. CDR3 region: CASSLFLRAFF. The CDR3, as DNA: TGTGCCAGCAGCCTATTCCTGCGCGCTTTCTTT.

This chain joins TRBV5-6 and TRBJ2-1, with a weak D call TRBD2 (7 bases). With 0 bases removed from V and 6 bases from J, the gap between germline ends came to 13 bases. The V gene's germline CDR1 is SGHDT and CDR2 YYEEEE. The CDR3 has 15 residues. CDR3 amino acids: CASSLVEGGGNEQFF. The DNA for the CDR3 is TGTGCCAGCAGCTTGGTAGAGGGGGGGGGCAATGAGCAGTTCTTC.

The J gene is TRBJ2-7, the V gene TRBV7-9; perhaps TRBD2 as D (5 bases). Trimming removed 5 bases at V and 2 bases at J, with 7 bases between. This CDR3 spans 12 amino acids. Germline V lookup: CDR1 SEHNR, CDR2 FQNEAQ (reference sequence). CDR3 amino acids: CASSQAAYEQYF. As DNA, the CDR3 is TGTGCCAGCAGCCAAGCGGCCTACGAGCAGTACTTC.

The chain recombines TRBV5-4 with TRBJ2-7; D may be TRBD2 (7 bases). The CDR3 contains 15 residues. Germline V gives CDR1 SGHNT, CDR2 YYREEE (reference sequence). V lost 5 bases, J lost 3 bases, and 18 bases lay in between. The CDR3 DNA is TGTGCCAGCAGGATAGGAGGGGGGGATAGCTACGAGCAGTACTTC. It encodes CASRIGGGDSYEQYF.

This clone came up once. The chain employs TRBV6-4 and TRBJ1-2; D not resolved. The CDR3 consists of 14 residues. Trimming took off 2 bases at V and 10 bases at J, with 17 bases between the two ends. Germline CDR1 reads MRHNA; CDR2 reads SNTAGT. The CDR3 spells CASSDGPGDKAYTF. For the CDR3, the DNA is TGTGCCAGCAGTGACGGGCCCGGGGATAAGGCCTACACCTTC.

This chain links TRBV19 with TRBJ2-6; 8 positions match TRBD2. V lost 7 bases and J lost 2; bases outside the gene matches: 7. Germline assignment: CDR1 LNHDA and CDR2 SQIVND (reference sequence). The CDR3 totals 16 residues. CDR3 DNA sequence: TGTGCCAGTACGATCGGGGGGGGCGCTGGGGCCAACGTCCTGACTTTC. This translates into CASTIGGGAGANVLTF.

The rearrangement joins TRBV9 to TRBJ2-3, with D tentatively TRBD1 (8 bases). The CDR3 runs 17 residues. Per the germline V gene, CDR1 is SGDLS and CDR2 is YYNGEE. V lost 0 bases and J lost 2, with 16 bases in between. The CDR3 nucleotides are TGTGCCAGCAGCGTAGCTACAGGGGGGGGGTTCACAGATACGCAGTATTTT. Translating it yields CASSVATGGGFTDTQYF.

DNA for the CDR3: TGTGCCAGCAGCATACCGGGACAGCAAGCTTTCTTT. It codes for CASSIPGQQAFF. V gene TRBV2 combines with J gene TRBJ1-1, with TRBD1 matching 7 bases. Germline V gene sequence: CDR1 SNHLY, CDR2 FYNNEI. The junction had 7 bases not matched to a gene; V was cut back by 6 bases and J by 9 bases. CDR3 length equals 12 residues.

In this sample, this clone turned up a few times. The rearrangement links TRBV7-2 to TRBJ1-2; D gene unclear. The V gene lost 1 base and the J gene lost 2 bases, with 14 bases spanning the gap. The CDR3 covers 16 residues. CDR1 and CDR2 (germline): SGHTA, FQGNSA. CDR3 nucleotides: TGTGCCAGCAGCTTAGTTAGTACAGACGGCAACTATGGCTACACCTTC. As protein: CASSLVSTDGNYGYTF.

This clone occurred a few times. This chain connects TRBV5-1 to TRBJ2-5; TRBD1 might be the D (6 bases). The germline V gene encodes CDR1 SGHRS and CDR2 YFSETQ. The CDR3 extends over 14 amino acids. The V end was cut by 4 bases, the J end by 1 base, with 11 bases between. This CDR3 reads CASSHQGFQETQYF. CDR3 DNA: TGCGCCAGCAGCCACCAGGGGTTCCAAGAGACCCAGTACTTC.

This clone was counted only a few times. The chain links TRBV7-9 to TRBJ1-4, with D maybe TRBD1 (5 bases). The germline V gene encodes CDR1 SEHNR and CDR2 FQNEAQ (reference sequence). The CDR3 has 15 residues. The germline V and J ends were trimmed by 5 bases and 2 bases, with 12 bases remaining between them. The DNA for the CDR3 is TGTGCCAGCAGCGGACACAGCATTACTAATGAAAAACTGTTTTTT. Translated, it gives CASSGHSITNEKLFF.

The rearrangement links TRBV10-3 to TRBJ2-3; D is possibly TRBD2 (5 bases). The CDR3 loop spans 12 amino acids. Trimming took 8 bases from V and 3 from J, leaving 9 bases between them. Looked up from germline, CDR1 is ENHRY and CDR2 is SYGVKD. CDR3: CAIGPGTDTQYF. The CDR3 coding sequence is TGTGCCATCGGTCCGGGGACAGATACGCAGTATTTT.

Points on this clone: One end of the junction does not line up with germline, which may come from a read error. The chain's CDR3 is CASSSDLYYGYTF. CDR3 bases: TGCGCCAGCAGCTCCGATTTGTACTACGGCTACACCTTC. V and J are TRBV5-1 and TRBJ1-2; D not certain. This CDR3 region has 13 residues. Germline lookup yields CDR1 SGHRS and CDR2 YFSETQ.

CDR3 bases: TGTGCCAGCAGCTCGGTAGCGGGAGTGGGCGGGGAGCTGTTTTTT. Its protein product is CASSSVAGVGGELFF. The gene calls are TRBV7-2 and TRBJ2-2; 9 positions match TRBD2. Germline-derived CDR1 and CDR2 are SGHTA and FQGNSA. The CDR3 sequence is 15 residues long. The J segment lost 7 bases and the V segment lost 4 bases, leaving 7 bases of the junction unmatched.

This chain links TRBV30 with TRBJ2-5; tentatively, D is TRBD1 (5 bases). The V gene lost 0 bases and the J gene lost 0 bases, with 11 bases spanning the gap. CDR3 length: 15 amino acids. The germline V gene has CDR1 GTSNPN and CDR2 SVGIG (reference sequence). CDR3 protein: CAWSVPRAYQETQYF. For the CDR3, the DNA is TGTGCCTGGAGTGTCCCCAGGGCGTACCAAGAGACCCAGTACTTC.

This clone has a handful of counts. This chain uses TRBV2 with TRBJ1-2, with 8 bases that match TRBD1. The CDR3 consists of 16 residues. Trimming at V came to 2 bases and at J to 4 bases, leaving 9 bases not matched to a gene. Germline values: CDR1 SNHLY, CDR2 FYNNEI. The CDR3 is CASSEPHRGNVYGYTF. CDR3 DNA: TGTGCCAGCAGTGAACCACACAGGGGGAATGTCTATGGCTACACCTTC.

Only a few counts were recorded for this clone. This chain links TRBV4-1 with TRBJ2-7; no reliable D call. The germline V gene encodes CDR1 MGHRA and CDR2 YSYEKL. This CDR3 comprises 15 residues. Trimming removed 5 bases from V and 2 bases from J, with 16 bases in between. CDR3 nucleotide sequence: TGCGCCAGCAGCAGGCTGGGCTGGCCGACCTACGAGCAGTACTTC. This encodes CASSRLGWPTYEQYF.

This clone was seen only a few times. This chain joins TRBV18 and TRBJ1-2, with D unclear. The germline V gene has CDR1 KGHSH and CDR2 LQKENI. V shed 1 base and J shed 1 base, with 10 bases lying between them. The CDR3 is made up of 15 amino acids. The CDR3 sequence is CASSPLARHNYGYTF. CDR3 in DNA: TGTGCCAGCTCACCACTTGCCAGGCATAACTATGGCTACACCTTC.

The chain uses TRBV7-3 and TRBJ2-7; TRBD2 agrees at 8 bases. This CDR3 has 12 residues. Germline CDR1 SGHTA, CDR2 FQGTGA. The CDR3 nucleotides are TGTGCCAGCAGCCTCCGGGGGGGCGCGTTCAGGGTC. Translated: CASSLRGGAFRV.

The genes are TRBV7-6 and TRBJ2-7; 7 bases are shared with TRBD1. This CDR3 has 16 residues. The germline CDR1 and CDR2 sequences are SGHVS and FNYEAQ. With V trimmed by 5 bases and J by 6 bases, 16 bases remained unmatched. The CDR3 spells CASSPRRQGSPSEQYF. In DNA form, the CDR3 reads TGTGCCAGCAGCCCCCGAAGACAGGGCTCTCCTAGCGAGCAGTACTTC.

Comments on this clone: In the same sample, other DNA sequences code for this CDR3. The V and J genes are TRBV25-1 and TRBJ1-3; D remains unclear. Looked up from germline, CDR1 is MGHDK and CDR2 is SYGVNS. This CDR3 contains 14 residues. V was pared by 0 bases and J by 0 bases, with 3 bases between. The CDR3 nucleotides are TGTGCCAGCAGTGAATACAGCTCTGGAAACACCATATATTTT. This translates into CASSEYSSGNTIYF.

This chain links TRBV5-4 with TRBJ1-1; the D is unclear. Trimming took off 0 bases at V and 0 bases at J, with 15 bases between the two ends. Germline V gene sequence: CDR1 SGHNT, CDR2 YYREEE (reference sequence). The CDR3 is 17 amino acids. This CDR3 reads CASSLGHKGGLNTEAFF. The CDR3 DNA reads TGTGCCAGCAGCTTGGGTCACAAGGGCGGGTTGAACACTGAAGCTTTCTTT.